The rows below give T cell receptor beta chains drawn from one sample of a study of blood T cell repertoires in COVID-19. Profiled with immunoSEQ multiplex PCR; TCRdb holds only in-frame clones, not every one. Among about 300,000 clones listed, around 90% were seen once. The material sequenced was peripheral blood. These receptors all stem from a woman between 25 and 40 years old with COVID-19, enrolled during active disease. The CDR3 runs from the conserved cysteine through the conserved F or W. Each record gives: clone size, D gene, V gene, J gene, CDR3 protein, CDR3 DNA. D genes are given only for firm matches. Clone size is given for some rows only: seen once, a few or many times, or a class if the clone is expanded.

NA	NA	TRBV6-7	TRBJ1-6	CASSYSKGEPLHF	TGTGCCAGCAGTTACTCAAAAGGGGAACCCCTCCACTTT
once	NA	TRBV7-8	TRBJ2-3	CASSPLVQASTQYF	TGTGCCAGCAGCCCCCTGGTTCAGGCAAGTACGCAGTATTTT
few	NA	TRBV4-1	TRBJ2-7	CASSQDPPQGLLPEQYF	TGCGCCAGCAGCCAAGATCCCCCCCAGGGACTCCTCCCAGAGCAGTACTTC
NA	TRBD2	TRBV7-2	TRBJ2-5	CASSLTPSGAVETQYF	TGTGCCAGCAGCTTAACACCTAGCGGGGCGGTAGAGACCCAGTACTTC
NA	NA	TRBV11-3	TRBJ1-3	CASSLAPSRQTPSGNTIYF	TGTGCCAGCAGCTTAGCTCCCTCCAGGCAGACCCCCTCTGGAAACACCATATATTTT
once	TRBD1	TRBV6-4	TRBJ1-2	CASERTGGHNYGYTF	TGTGCCAGCGAGCGGACAGGGGGTCATAACTATGGCTACACCTTC
NA	TRBD1	TRBV6-5	TRBJ2-7	CASTGQGGHEQYF	TGTGCCAGCACCGGACAGGGGGGACACGAGCAGTACTTC
NA	NA	TRBV11-3	TRBJ2-1	CASSLGGGDFPNEQFF	TGTGCCAGCAGCTTAGGGGGTGGGGACTTCCCGAATGAGCAGTTCTTC
NA	NA	TRBV21-1	TRBJ2-6	CASTPGTGASGANVLTF	TGTGCCAGCACCCCAGGGACAGGGGCCTCTGGGGCCAACGTCCTGACTTTC
NA	NA	TRBV9	TRBJ2-7	CASSVGVGGYEQYF	TGTGCCAGCAGCGTAGGGGTAGGGGGCTACGAGCAGTACTTC
once	NA	TRBV2	TRBJ1-2	CASQGLRGGGYTF	TGTGCCTCCCAGGGGCTCCGAGGAGGCGGCTACACCTTC
NA	TRBD2	TRBV5-1	TRBJ2-2	CASRRLTSGSNTGELFF	TGCGCCAGCAGGCGCCTGACTAGCGGGAGTAACACCGGGGAGCTGTTTTTT
NA	TRBD2	TRBV28	TRBJ2-5	CASRPSLAGETQYF	TGTGCCAGCAGACCGTCGCTAGCGGGAGAGACCCAGTACTTC
NA	TRBD2	TRBV3-1/TRBV3-2	TRBJ2-3	CASSQEWTSGRSTQYF	TGTGCCAGCAGCCAAGAATGGACTAGCGGGAGATCCACGCAGTATTTT
NA	TRBD1	TRBV3-1/TRBV3-2	TRBJ1-5	CASSPTGAGNQPQHF	TGTGCCAGCAGTCCTACAGGGGCCGGCAATCAGCCCCAGCATTTT
NA	NA	TRBV6-5	TRBJ2-5	CASSRRTEETQYF	TGTGCCAGCAGCCGCAGGACAGAAGAGACCCAGTACTTC
NA	TRBD1	TRBV30	TRBJ2-7	CACTTGIAYEQYF	TGTGCCTGCACGACAGGGATCGCCTACGAGCAGTACTTC
NA	NA	TRBV5-1	TRBJ2-5	CASSFAYAQYF	TGCGCCAGCAGCTTTGCCTATGCCCAGTACTTC